The present T cell receptor (beta chain) was sequenced within a study of cytomegalovirus exposure and HLA in healthy donors. Whole-study results and caveats: Researchers counted 150 to 200 TCR beta chains as cytomegalovirus-associated.

Comment on this clone: Its antigen is still unknown.

Separate from the approximately 700-subject first cohort was the roughly 120-subject validation cohort, to which the donors belonged. Clones were sequenced by immunoSEQ multiplex PCR, and TCRdb holds only the in-frame ones, with some missing. The repertoire includes 150,000 or so clones, roughly nine tenths of them detected once, and approximately 1.2% sits in the top ten. Germline assignment: CDR1 MNHEY and CDR2 SVGAGI. The CDR3 sequence is 14 residues long. The V gene lost 6 bases and the J gene lost 0 bases, with 9 bases spanning the gap. The rearrangement links TRBV6-5 to TRBJ1-3; D gene unclear. This receptor was taken from a woman between 18 and 30 years old in good health and CMV-seronegative. The sequencing sample was made of PBMCs. CDR3 loop: CASRHRGSGNTIYF. The CDR3 DNA follows: TGTGCCAGCAGGCACCGGGGCTCTGGAAACACCATATATTTT.